The T cell receptor beta chain under discussion was sequenced for a study of memory CD4+ T cells and cytomegalovirus serostatus. Per the authors' pipeline: Out-of-frame sequences were removed, leaving 2 million or so distinct TCRbeta sequences. The data were produced by immunoSEQ multiplex PCR, yet TCRdb's version contains in-frame clones alone and is incomplete. For V, J and clone size, that table is used; D and trimming come from the DNA. This table holds 50,000 or so clones, 65% to 85% found once. There are 13 residues in the CDR3. Trimming stripped 5 bases from V and 6 bases from J, with 14 bases between. Germline loops: CDR1 SGDLS, CDR2 YYNGEE. The sort gate was single viable CD3+CD4+CD8-CD45RO+ cells for memory CD4+ T cells.

The clonotype was recovered from an adult in good health and CMV-seronegative. This chain connects TRBV9 to TRBJ1-1; a possible D gene is TRBD1 (6 bases). Sequencing used memory CD4+ T cells from blood. The CDR3 loop is CASRAEGGSEAFF. The CDR3 nucleotides are TGTGCCAGCAGGGCCGAGGGGGGTTCTGAAGCTTTCTTT.